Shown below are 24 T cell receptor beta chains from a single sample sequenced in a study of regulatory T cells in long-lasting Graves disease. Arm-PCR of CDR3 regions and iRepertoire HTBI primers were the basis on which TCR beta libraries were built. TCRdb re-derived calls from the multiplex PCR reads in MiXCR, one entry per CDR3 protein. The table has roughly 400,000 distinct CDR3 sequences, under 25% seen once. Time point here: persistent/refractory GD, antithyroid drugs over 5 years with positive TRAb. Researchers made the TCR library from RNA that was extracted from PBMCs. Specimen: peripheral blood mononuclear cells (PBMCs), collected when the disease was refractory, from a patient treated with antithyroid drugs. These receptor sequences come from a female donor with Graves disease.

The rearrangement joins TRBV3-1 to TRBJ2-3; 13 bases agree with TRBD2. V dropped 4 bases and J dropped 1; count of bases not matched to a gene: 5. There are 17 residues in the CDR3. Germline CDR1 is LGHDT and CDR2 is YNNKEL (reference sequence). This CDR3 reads CASSPGTSGMGTDTQYF. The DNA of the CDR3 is TGTGCCAGCAGCCCCGGGACTAGCGGGATGGGCACAGATACGCAGTATTTT.

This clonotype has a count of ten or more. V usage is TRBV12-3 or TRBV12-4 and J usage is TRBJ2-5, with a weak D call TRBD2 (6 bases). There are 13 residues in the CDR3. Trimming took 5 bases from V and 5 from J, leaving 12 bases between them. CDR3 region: CASSRSGVETQYF. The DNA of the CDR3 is TGTGCCAGCAGTCGGTCGGGAGTGGAGACCCAGTACTTC.

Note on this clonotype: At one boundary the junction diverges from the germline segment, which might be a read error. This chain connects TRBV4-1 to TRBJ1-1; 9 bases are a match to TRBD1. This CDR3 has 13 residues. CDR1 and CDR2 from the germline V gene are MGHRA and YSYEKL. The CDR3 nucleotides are TGTGCCAGCTCACCGGGACAGGGAACTGAAGCTTTCTTT. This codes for CASSPGQGTEAFF.

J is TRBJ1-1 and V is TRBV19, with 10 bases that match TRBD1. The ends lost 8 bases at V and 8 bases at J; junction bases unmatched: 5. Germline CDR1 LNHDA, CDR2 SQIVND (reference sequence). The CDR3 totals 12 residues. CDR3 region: CASRQGAGEAFF. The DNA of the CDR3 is TGTGCCAGTCGACAGGGGGCCGGAGAAGCTTTCTTT. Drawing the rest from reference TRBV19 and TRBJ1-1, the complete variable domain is DGGITQSPKYLFRKEGQNVTLSCEQNLNHDAMYWYRQDPGQGLRLIYYSQIVNDFQKGDIAEGYSVSREKKESFPLTVTSAQKNPTAFYLCASRQGAGEAFFGQGTRLTVV.

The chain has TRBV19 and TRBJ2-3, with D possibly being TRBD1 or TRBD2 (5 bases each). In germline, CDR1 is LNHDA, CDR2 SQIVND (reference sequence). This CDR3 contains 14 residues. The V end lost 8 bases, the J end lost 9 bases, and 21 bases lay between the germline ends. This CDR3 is CASGRVGDARTQYF. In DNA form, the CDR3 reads TGTGCCAGTGGAAGGGTAGGGGACGCACGCACGCAGTATTTT.

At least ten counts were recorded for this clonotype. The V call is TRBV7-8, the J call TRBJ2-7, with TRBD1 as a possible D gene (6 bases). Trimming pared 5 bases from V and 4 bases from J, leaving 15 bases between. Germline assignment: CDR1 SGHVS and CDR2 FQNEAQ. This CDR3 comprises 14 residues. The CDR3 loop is CASSPRDIEYEQYF. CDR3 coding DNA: TGTGCCAGCAGCCCCAGGGACATCGAATACGAGCAGTACTTC. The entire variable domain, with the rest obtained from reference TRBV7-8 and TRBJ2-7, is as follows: GAGVSQSPRYKVAKRGQDVALRCDPISGHVSLFWYQQALGQGPEFLTYFQNEAQLDKSGLPSDRFFAERPEGSVSTLKIQRTQQEDSAVYLCASSPRDIEYEQYFGPGTRLTVT.

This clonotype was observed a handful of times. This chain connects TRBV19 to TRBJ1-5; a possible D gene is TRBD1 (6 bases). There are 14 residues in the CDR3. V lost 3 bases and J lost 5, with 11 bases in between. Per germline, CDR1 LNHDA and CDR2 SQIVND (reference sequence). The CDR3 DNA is TGTGCCAGTAGTATGGACAGACCAGATCAGCCCCAGCATTTT. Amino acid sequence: CASSMDRPDQPQHF.

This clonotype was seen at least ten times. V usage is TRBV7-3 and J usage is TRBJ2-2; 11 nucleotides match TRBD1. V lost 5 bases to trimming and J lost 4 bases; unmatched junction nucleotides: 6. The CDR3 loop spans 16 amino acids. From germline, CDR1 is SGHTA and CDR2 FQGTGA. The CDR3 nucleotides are TGTGCCAGCAGCCCTCCCGGACAGGGGGCCACCGGGGAGCTGTTTTTT. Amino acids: CASSPPGQGATGELFF. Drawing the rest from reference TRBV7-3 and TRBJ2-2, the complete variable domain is GAGVSQTPSNKVTEKGKYVELRCDPISGHTALYWYRQSLGQGPEFLIYFQGTGAADDSGLPNDRFFAVRPEGSVSTLKIQRTERGDSAVYLCASSPPGQGATGELFFGEGSRLTVL.

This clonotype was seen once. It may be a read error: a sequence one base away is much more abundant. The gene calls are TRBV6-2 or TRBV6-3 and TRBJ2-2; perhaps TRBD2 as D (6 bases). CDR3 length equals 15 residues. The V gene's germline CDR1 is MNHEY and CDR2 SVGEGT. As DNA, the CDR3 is TGTGCCAGCAGTTACGGAGGGGTCGAGACCGGGGAGCCGTTTTTT. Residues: CASSYGGVETGEPFF.

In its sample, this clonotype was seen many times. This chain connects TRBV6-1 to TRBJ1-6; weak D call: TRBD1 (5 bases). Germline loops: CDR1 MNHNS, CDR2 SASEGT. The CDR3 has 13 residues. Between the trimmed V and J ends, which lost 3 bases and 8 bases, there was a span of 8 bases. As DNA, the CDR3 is TGTGCCAGCAGTGAGGGGGTCTATTCACCCCTCCACTTT. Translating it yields CASSEGVYSPLHF.

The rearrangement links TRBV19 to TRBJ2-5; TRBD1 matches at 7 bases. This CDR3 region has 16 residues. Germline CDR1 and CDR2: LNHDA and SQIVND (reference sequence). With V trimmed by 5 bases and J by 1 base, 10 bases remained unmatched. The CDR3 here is CASSPNRGFIQETQYF. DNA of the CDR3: TGTGCCAGTAGTCCAAACAGGGGATTTATCCAAGAGACCCAGTACTTC. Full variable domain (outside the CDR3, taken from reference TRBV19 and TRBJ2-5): DGGITQSPKYLFRKEGQNVTLSCEQNLNHDAMYWYRQDPGQGLRLIYYSQIVNDFQKGDIAEGYSVSREKKESFPLTVTSAQKNPTAFYLCASSPNRGFIQETQYFGPGTRLLVL.

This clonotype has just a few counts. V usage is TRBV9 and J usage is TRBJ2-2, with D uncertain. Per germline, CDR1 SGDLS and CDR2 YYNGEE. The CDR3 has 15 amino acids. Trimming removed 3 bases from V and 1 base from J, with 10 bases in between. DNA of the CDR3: TGTGCCAGCAGCGCCAGGACGGGGAACACCGGGGAGCTGTTTTTT. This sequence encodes CASSARTGNTGELFF.

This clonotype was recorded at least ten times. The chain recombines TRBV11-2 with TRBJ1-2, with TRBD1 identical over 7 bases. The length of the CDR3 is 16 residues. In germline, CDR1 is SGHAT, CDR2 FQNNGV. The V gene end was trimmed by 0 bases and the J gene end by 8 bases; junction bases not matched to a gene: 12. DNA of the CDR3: TGTGCCAGCAGCTTAGATGGGGCCAGGGACAGAGGAGGCTACACCTTC. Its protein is CASSLDGARDRGGYTF.

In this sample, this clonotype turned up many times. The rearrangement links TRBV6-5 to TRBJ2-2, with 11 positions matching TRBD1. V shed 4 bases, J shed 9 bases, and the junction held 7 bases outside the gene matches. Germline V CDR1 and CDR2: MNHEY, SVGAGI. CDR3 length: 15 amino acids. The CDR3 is CASSSPGQGVWELFF. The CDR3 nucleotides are TGTGCCAGCAGTTCCCCGGGACAGGGGGTCTGGGAGCTGTTTTTT.

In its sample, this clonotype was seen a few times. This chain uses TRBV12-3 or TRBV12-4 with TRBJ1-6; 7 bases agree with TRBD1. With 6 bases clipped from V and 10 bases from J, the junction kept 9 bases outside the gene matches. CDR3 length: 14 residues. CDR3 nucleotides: TGTGCCAGCAGCCAGACAGGGAGAGGATCACCCCTCCACTTT. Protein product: CASSQTGRGSPLHF.

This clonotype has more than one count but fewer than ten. For the CDR3, the DNA is TGTGCCAGCAGTCTTGGCCGACAGGGGGCGAATTCACCCCTCCACTTT. As protein: CASSLGRQGANSPLHF. This chain connects TRBV27 to TRBJ1-6; 10 nucleotides agree with TRBD1. The CDR3 has 16 residues. Germline lookup yields CDR1 MNHEY and CDR2 SMNVEV (reference sequence). V shed 5 bases and J 7 bases; nucleotides not matched to a gene: 8.

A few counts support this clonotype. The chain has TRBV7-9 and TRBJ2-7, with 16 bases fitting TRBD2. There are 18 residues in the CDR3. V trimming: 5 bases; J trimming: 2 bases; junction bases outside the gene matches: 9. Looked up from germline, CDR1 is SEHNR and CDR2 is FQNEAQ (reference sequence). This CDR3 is CASSKTGLAGGITYEQYF. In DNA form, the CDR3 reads TGTGCCAGCAGCAAGACGGGACTAGCGGGAGGGATCACCTACGAGCAGTACTTC.

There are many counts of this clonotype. The CDR3 loop is CASSVTDEKLFF. CDR3 nucleotide sequence: TGTGCCAGCAGTGTAACAGATGAAAAACTGTTTTTT. The chain uses TRBV2 and TRBJ1-4; D is unresolved. V lost 4 bases and J lost 6, with 6 bases in between. CDR1 is SNHLY, CDR2 FYNNEI, per germline. The CDR3 extends over 12 amino acids.

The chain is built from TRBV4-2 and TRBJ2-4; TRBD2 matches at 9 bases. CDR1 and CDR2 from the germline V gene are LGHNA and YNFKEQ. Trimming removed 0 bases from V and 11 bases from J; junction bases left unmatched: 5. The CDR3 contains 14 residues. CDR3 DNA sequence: TGTGCCAGCAGCCAAGATTTGGCGGGGGGGCTTCAGTACTTC. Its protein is CASSQDLAGGLQYF.

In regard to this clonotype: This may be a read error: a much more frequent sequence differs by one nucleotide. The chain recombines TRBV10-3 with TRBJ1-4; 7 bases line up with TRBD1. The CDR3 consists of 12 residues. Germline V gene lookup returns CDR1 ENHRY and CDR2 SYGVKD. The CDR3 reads CAVSESDRQLFF. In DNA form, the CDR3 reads TGTGCCGTCAGTGAGTCGGACAGGCAACTGTTTTTT.

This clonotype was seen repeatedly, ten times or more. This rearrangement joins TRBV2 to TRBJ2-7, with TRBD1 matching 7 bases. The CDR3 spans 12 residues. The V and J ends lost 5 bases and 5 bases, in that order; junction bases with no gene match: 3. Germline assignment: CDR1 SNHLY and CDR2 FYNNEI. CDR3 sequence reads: CASSTGVNEQYF. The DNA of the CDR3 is TGTGCCAGCAGTACAGGGGTCAACGAGCAGTACTTC.

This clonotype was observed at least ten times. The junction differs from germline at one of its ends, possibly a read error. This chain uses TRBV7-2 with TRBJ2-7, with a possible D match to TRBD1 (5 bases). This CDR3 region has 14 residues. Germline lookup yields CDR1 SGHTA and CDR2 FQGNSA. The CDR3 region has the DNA TGTGCCAGCAGTTTAGAAAGGGGATCCTACGAGCAGTACTTC. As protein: CASSLERGSYEQYF.

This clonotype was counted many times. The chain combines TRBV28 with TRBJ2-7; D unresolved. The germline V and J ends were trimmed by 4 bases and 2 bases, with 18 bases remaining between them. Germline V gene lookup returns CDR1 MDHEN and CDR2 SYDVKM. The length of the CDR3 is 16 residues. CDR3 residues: CASSSLNLGNTYEQYF. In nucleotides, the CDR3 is TGTGCCAGCAGTTCCCTAAATCTAGGGAATACCTACGAGCAGTACTTC.

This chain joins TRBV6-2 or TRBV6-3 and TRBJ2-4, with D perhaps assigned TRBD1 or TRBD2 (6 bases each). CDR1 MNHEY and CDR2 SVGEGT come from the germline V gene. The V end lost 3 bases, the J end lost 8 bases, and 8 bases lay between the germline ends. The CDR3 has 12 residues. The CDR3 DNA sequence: TGTGCCAGCAGTTATAGGGGGGACATTCAGTACTTC. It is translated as CASSYRGDIQYF.